The 30 T cell receptor beta chains below come from one sample, sequenced in a study of blood T cell repertoires in COVID-19. Profiled with immunoSEQ multiplex PCR; TCRdb holds only in-frame clones, not every one. The table has fewer than 200,000 clones, about 85% seen once. The sequencing sample was made of peripheral blood. The receptor set was obtained from a woman older than 75 with COVID-19, enrolled during active disease.

This chain uses TRBV28 with TRBJ2-2; maybe TRBD2 (5 bases). The germline gives CDR1 MDHEN, CDR2 SYDVKM. V was shortened by 10 bases and J by 1 base, with 19 bases between the two germline ends. CDR3 size: 16 residues. CDR3 amino acids: CATNGFGAENTGELFF. CDR3 nucleotide sequence: TGTGCCACCAACGGGTTCGGAGCGGAGAACACCGGGGAGCTGTTTTTT.

The chain links TRBV16 to TRBJ2-3; 8 positions match TRBD2. Losses at the gene ends were 3 bases for V and 6 bases for J; bases not matched to a gene: 8. This CDR3 comprises 15 residues. Germline loops: CDR1 KGHSY, CDR2 FQNENV. The CDR3 bases are TGTGCCAGCAGCCACCCGGCTAGCGGGTTTGATACGCAGTATTTT. It encodes CASSHPASGFDTQYF.

This clone was seen a handful of times. This rearrangement joins TRBV10-3 to TRBJ1-2; perhaps TRBD1 as D (5 bases). Germline CDR1 is ENHRY and CDR2 is SYGVKD. Deletions cut 4 bases from V and 5 bases from J, with 14 bases between. The length of the CDR3 is 14 residues. In DNA, the CDR3 is TGTGCCATCAGTGGGTCCGGGGGTACATATGGCTACACCTTC. Translated: CAISGSGGTYGYTF.

The chain carries TRBV13 and TRBJ1-1, with a weak D call TRBD1 (6 bases). V lost 6 bases to trimming and J lost 0 bases, with 17 bases between them. Germline lookup yields CDR1 PRHDT and CDR2 FYEKMQ (reference sequence). The CDR3 sequence is 16 residues long. The CDR3 loop reads CASSTPGQTMNTEAFF. The CDR3 DNA follows: TGTGCCAGCAGTACCCCAGGACAGACCATGAACACTGAAGCTTTCTTT.

J is TRBJ1-2 and V is TRBV2; 8 bases map to TRBD1. V gave up 8 bases and J gave up 8 bases; unmatched junction bases: 7. Germline lookup yields CDR1 SNHLY and CDR2 FYNNEI. The CDR3 runs 12 residues. The CDR3, as DNA: TGTGCCAGCTCACAGGGGGGGGAAGGCTACACCTTC. This encodes CASSQGGEGYTF.

This clone was seen just once. The V gene is TRBV19, the J gene TRBJ2-3; 7 bases map to TRBD1. V was clipped by 5 bases and J by 4 bases; unmatched bases: 15. CDR1 is LNHDA and CDR2 is SQIVND in the germline V gene (reference sequence). This CDR3 has 17 amino acids. CDR3 amino acids: CASSLPKGARDSDTQYF. As DNA, the CDR3 is TGTGCCAGTAGTCTGCCCAAGGGGGCTCGGGATTCAGATACGCAGTATTTT. The whole variable domain, remainder taken from reference TRBV19 and TRBJ2-3, is DGGITQSPKYLFRKEGQNVTLSCEQNLNHDAMYWYRQDPGQGLRLIYYSQIVNDFQKGDIAEGYSVSREKKESFPLTVTSAQKNPTAFYLCASSLPKGARDSDTQYFGPGTRLTVL.

Only a few counts were recorded for this clone. The chain is built from TRBV25-1 and TRBJ2-2; D is possibly TRBD1 (5 bases). Germline V lookup: CDR1 MGHDK, CDR2 SYGVNS. Trimming left V 7 bases short and J 0 bases short, with 15 bases between. This CDR3 is built from 16 residues. The CDR3: CASTTTGAANTGELFF. Here the CDR3 DNA reads TGTGCCAGCACAACCACAGGAGCCGCGAACACCGGGGAGCTGTTTTTT.

The chain has TRBV9 and TRBJ1-2, with 7 bases that match TRBD1. Germline V gene lookup returns CDR1 SGDLS and CDR2 YYNGEE. J gave up 4 bases and V 4 bases, and 4 bases lay outside the gene matches. This CDR3 contains 13 residues. In nucleotides, the CDR3 is TGTGCCAGCAGCCGACAGGGAGGCTATGGCTACACCTTC. This translates into CASSRQGGYGYTF.

The V and J genes are TRBV4-2 and TRBJ2-5; possibly TRBD1 for D (5 bases). Germline CDR1 LGHNA, CDR2 YNFKEQ. The germline V and J ends were trimmed by 0 bases and 5 bases, with 13 bases remaining between them. The CDR3 spans 15 residues. DNA for the CDR3: TGTGCCAGCAGCCAAGAATTCGTAGGGGTCGAGACCCAGTACTTC. Its protein product is CASSQEFVGVETQYF.

This clone was seen once. The rearrangement joins TRBV5-8 to TRBJ2-7, with D tentatively TRBD2 (6 bases). The V gene's germline CDR1 is SGHTS and CDR2 YDEGEE. With 0 bases removed from V and 6 bases from J, the gap between germline ends came to 16 bases. The CDR3 sequence is 15 residues long. CDR3 in DNA: TGTGCCAGCAGCTTGGGCGGGAACGCAGGGCTCGAGCAGTACTTC. It yields the protein CASSLGGNAGLEQYF.

This chain joins TRBV7-5 and TRBJ1-2. TRBV7-5 is reported as a pseudogene. This CDR3 region has 12 residues. The CDR3 nucleotides read TGTGCCAGAAGCTTATCGGGGGATAGCTACACCTTC. Amino acids: CARSLSGDSYTF.

The rearrangement uses TRBV6-1 and TRBJ2-1; 7 bases line up with TRBD2. CDR1 is MNHNS and CDR2 is SASEGT in the germline V gene. The J segment lost 4 bases and the V segment lost 4 bases, leaving 10 bases of the junction unmatched. The CDR3 runs 16 residues. For the CDR3, the DNA is TGTGCCAGCAGTGCAAGACAAGGACTAGTATACAATGAGCAGTTCTTC. Its protein is CASSARQGLVYNEQFF.

The genes are TRBV29-1 and TRBJ1-2; weak D call: TRBD1 (5 bases). With 5 bases removed from V and 0 bases from J, the gap between germline ends came to 10 bases. Germline V gene data show CDR1 as SQVTM and CDR2 as ANQGSEA. The CDR3 sequence is 13 residues long. CDR3: CSVYGGSNYGYTF. CDR3 sequence (DNA): TGCAGCGTTTATGGGGGGTCTAACTATGGCTACACCTTC.

The chain joins TRBV5-6 to TRBJ2-1; D call uncertain. The CDR3 runs to 14 residues. Germline V gene lookup returns CDR1 SGHDT and CDR2 YYEEEE. V lost 4 bases, J lost 9 bases, and 17 bases lay in between. The CDR3 region has the DNA TGTGCCAGCAGCGTAGAGTCGCTAGTTGGTGAGCAGTTCTTC. Its translation is CASSVESLVGEQFF. The full variable domain, in which reference TRBV5-6 and TRBJ2-1 provide the parts outside the CDR3, is DAGVTQSPTHLIKTRGQQVTLRCSPKSGHDTVSWYQQALGQGPQFIFQYYEEEERQRGNFPDRFSGHQFPNYSSELNVNALLLGDSALYLCASSVESLVGEQFFGPGTRLTVL.

The chain employs TRBV4-2 and TRBJ2-3, with D possibly being TRBD2 (6 bases). Germline CDR1 is LGHNA and CDR2 is YNFKEQ. The CDR3 loop spans 13 amino acids. V lost 6 bases and J 6 bases, leaving 13 bases between the germline ends. CDR3 DNA sequence: TGTGCCAGCAGAGACACGGGGGTCGATACGCAGTATTTT. Translation: CASRDTGVDTQYF.

The chain uses TRBV6-1 and TRBJ2-1, with D perhaps TRBD1 (5 bases). From germline, CDR1 is MNHNS and CDR2 SASEGT. With 3 bases removed from V and 4 bases from J, the gap between germline ends came to 7 bases. The CDR3 runs to 13 residues. The CDR3 DNA sequence: TGTGCCAGCAGTGAGACAGATTACAATGAGCAGTTCTTC. It yields the protein CASSETDYNEQFF.

The V call is TRBV7-6, the J call TRBJ2-2, with 12 bases lining up with TRBD2. With V trimmed by 0 bases and J by 7 bases, 15 bases remained unmatched. This CDR3 has 20 amino acids. Germline CDR1 SGHVS, CDR2 FNYEAQ. In DNA form, the CDR3 reads TGTGCCAGCAGCTTAGCCCCGTCCACTCCTAGCGGGGGGGCCCACGGGGAGCTGTTTTTT. This encodes CASSLAPSTPSGGAHGELFF.

This chain connects TRBV19 to TRBJ1-3; D unresolved. The CDR3 has 15 amino acids. Trimming took 0 bases from V and 2 from J, leaving 8 bases between them. Germline assignment: CDR1 LNHDA and CDR2 SQIVND (reference sequence). The CDR3 sequence is CASSIDYTPGNTIYF. The DNA of the CDR3 is TGTGCCAGTAGTATAGATTATACTCCTGGAAACACCATATATTTT.

This rearrangement joins TRBV3-1 (or the pseudogene TRBV3-2) to TRBJ1-5, with D possibly TRBD1 on 5 matching bases. The length of the CDR3 is 13 residues. The germline V gene encodes CDR1 LGHDT and CDR2 YNNKEL (reference sequence). The germline V and J ends were trimmed by 0 bases and 6 bases, with 6 bases remaining between them. This CDR3 is CASSQEGGQPQHF. The CDR3, as DNA: TGTGCCAGCAGCCAAGAGGGGGGTCAGCCCCAGCATTTT.

The V gene is TRBV15, the J gene TRBJ1-4; 12 nucleotides line up with TRBD1. This CDR3 spans 16 amino acids. Looked up from germline, CDR1 is LNHNV and CDR2 is YYDKDF (reference sequence). V lost 5 bases to trimming and J lost 3 bases; unmatched junction nucleotides: 4. Here the CDR3 reads CATSGGQGAANEKLFF. The CDR3 DNA follows: TGTGCCACCAGCGGGGGACAGGGGGCGGCTAATGAAAAACTGTTTTTT.

V and J are TRBV28 and TRBJ1-2, with D unclear. The CDR3 is 13 amino acids. V lost 7 bases to trimming and J lost 11 bases, with 20 bases between them. Germline V gene data show CDR1 as MDHEN and CDR2 as SYDVKM. CDR3 sequence: CASNVIAGSNYTF. The CDR3 DNA sequence: TGTGCCAGCAACGTCATTGCCGGGAGCAATTACACCTTC.

This clone appeared once. This rearrangement joins TRBV7-8 to TRBJ1-1; possibly TRBD1 for D (6 bases). There are 14 residues in the CDR3. The V gene lost 5 bases and the J gene lost 3 bases, with 13 bases spanning the gap. Germline values: CDR1 SGHVS, CDR2 FQNEAQ. The CDR3 DNA sequence: TGTGCCAGCAGCCTACAGACAGGTTACACTGAAGCTTTCTTT. Translated, it gives CASSLQTGYTEAFF. Variable domain in full (rest from reference TRBV7-8 and TRBJ1-1): GAGVSQSPRYKVAKRGQDVALRCDPISGHVSLFWYQQALGQGPEFLTYFQNEAQLDKSGLPSDRFFAERPEGSVSTLKIQRTQQEDSAVYLCASSLQTGYTEAFFGQGTRLTVV.

The chain combines TRBV28 with TRBJ1-5; 9 nucleotides agree with TRBD1. V lost 1 base, J lost 7 bases, and 5 bases stayed unmatched. Germline CDR1 MDHEN, CDR2 SYDVKM. This CDR3 region has 15 residues. The CDR3 coding sequence is TGTGCCAGCAGTTTATCCACAGGGGGCGCGCAGCCCCAGCATTTT. This codes for CASSLSTGGAQPQHF.

The rearrangement uses TRBV7-2 and TRBJ2-1, with TRBD2 matching 10 bases. The germline V gene encodes CDR1 SGHTA and CDR2 FQGNSA. The CDR3 spans 16 residues. J was trimmed by 7 bases and V by 6 bases; bases with no gene match: 12. Here the CDR3 reads CASSFPSGRFLNEQFF. The CDR3 DNA follows: TGTGCCAGCAGTTTCCCTAGCGGGAGATTCTTGAATGAGCAGTTCTTC.

The genes are TRBV6-5 and TRBJ1-5; TRBD1 matches at 9 bases. This CDR3 region has 12 residues. The V and J ends lost 6 bases and 12 bases, in that order; junction bases with no gene match: 6. Per germline, CDR1 MNHEY and CDR2 SVGAGI. The DNA for the CDR3 is TGTGCCAGCAGACAGACAGGGGGGGTCCAGCATTTT. As protein: CASRQTGGVQHF.

The V and J genes are TRBV18 and TRBJ1-2, with TRBD1 matching over 7 bases. The J segment lost 11 bases and the V segment lost 6 bases, leaving 18 bases of the junction unmatched. The CDR3 consists of 15 residues. From germline, CDR1 is KGHSH and CDR2 LQKENI. This CDR3 is CASSQGRGDRVEYTF. CDR3 coding DNA: TGTGCCAGCTCCCAAGGTAGGGGAGACAGGGTTGAATACACCTTC.

The V gene is TRBV5-4, the J gene TRBJ2-3, with 9 bases fitting TRBD2. CDR3 length: 15 amino acids. In germline, CDR1 is SGHNT, CDR2 YYREEE (reference sequence). V lost 2 bases to trimming and J lost 2 bases; unmatched junction nucleotides: 3. CDR3: CASSFKRGDTDTQYF. The CDR3 DNA sequence: TGTGCCAGCAGCTTCAAGCGGGGGGACACAGATACGCAGTATTTT.

The chain joins TRBV5-4 to TRBJ1-2, with D tentatively TRBD1 (6 bases). This CDR3 has 13 residues. The V end was cut by 4 bases, the J end by 8 bases, with 15 bases between. CDR1 and CDR2 (germline): SGHNT, YYREEE (reference sequence). The CDR3 DNA sequence: TGTGCCAGCAGCCTCGACAGGTTGGGCGGCTACACCTTC. Its translation: CASSLDRLGGYTF.

CDR3 nucleotide sequence: TGTGCCAGCACCCGGAGTCCCCCCGCAACTAATGAAAAACTGTTTTTT. Residues: CASTRSPPATNEKLFF. The rearrangement joins TRBV2 to TRBJ1-4; D ambiguous. The CDR3 consists of 16 residues. Germline V CDR1 and CDR2: SNHLY, FYNNEI. Trimming removed 7 bases at V and 0 bases at J, with 15 bases between.

This clone has more than one count but fewer than ten. The rearrangement links TRBV20-1 to TRBJ2-7, with 8 bases fitting TRBD2. Per the germline V gene, CDR1 is DFQATT and CDR2 is SNEGSKA (reference sequence). CDR3 size: 16 residues. Unmatched junction bases numbered 16, after V lost 3 bases and J lost 6 bases. The CDR3: CSASDLAGTRTSEQYF. The CDR3 DNA reads as TGCAGTGCTAGTGACCTCGCGGGGACTAGGACCTCCGAGCAGTACTTC.